The TCR beta chain under discussion was sequenced for a study of Tregs in tolerant kidney transplant recipients. In regard to this clone: The CDR3 extends 3 residues past the end of the read, so its final part is completed from the germline J gene.

The CDR3 covers 15 residues. Trimming pared 5 bases from V and 0 bases from J, leaving 8 bases between. CDR1 is SEHNR and CDR2 is FQNEAQ in the germline V gene (reference sequence). Produced via immunoSEQ multiplex PCR; TCRdb's table is partial and in-frame only. The sample data list roughly 53,000 clones. Sequences were derived from CD4+ T cells from blood, sampled before the transplant. J is TRBJ1-6 and V is TRBV7-9; weak D call: TRBD1 (5 bases). This TCR was sampled from a human donor who received a combined kidney and bone marrow transplant. The sequenced CDR3 bases are TGTGCCAGCAGCCCAGGGTTCTCCTATAATTCACCC. It is translated as CASSPGFSYNSP. The whole CDR3 protein is CASSPGFSYNSPLHF.